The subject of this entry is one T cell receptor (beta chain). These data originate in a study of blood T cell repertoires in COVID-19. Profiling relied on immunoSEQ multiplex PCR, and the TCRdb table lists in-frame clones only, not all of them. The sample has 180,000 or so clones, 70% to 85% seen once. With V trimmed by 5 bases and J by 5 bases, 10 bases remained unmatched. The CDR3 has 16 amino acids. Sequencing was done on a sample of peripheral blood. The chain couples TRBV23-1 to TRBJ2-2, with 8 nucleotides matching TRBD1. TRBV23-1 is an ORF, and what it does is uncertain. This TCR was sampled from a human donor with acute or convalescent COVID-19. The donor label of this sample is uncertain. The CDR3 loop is CASSIRTGSGTGELFF. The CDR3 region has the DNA TGCGCCAGCAGTATACGGACAGGGTCTGGGACCGGGGAGCTGTTTTTT.